This T cell receptor beta chain was sequenced in a study of regulatory T cells in long-lasting Graves disease. Notes on the study in general: Blood alone, not thyroid tissue, was studied.

Building of the TCR beta libraries involved iRepertoire HTBI primers and Arm-PCR of CDR3 regions. TCRdb independently ran MiXCR on the multiplex PCR reads; one entry per CDR3 protein. The data hold fewer than 450,000 distinct CDR3 sequences, with around 20% observed a single time. Time point defined: persistent/refractory GD, antithyroid drugs over 5 years with positive TRAb. From PBMCs, RNA was extracted and then used to make the TCR library. Of note for this clonotype: The antigen remains undetermined.

The material sequenced was peripheral blood mononuclear cells (PBMCs), taken when the disease was refractory, from a patient treated with antithyroid drugs. This clonotype was sampled from a female donor with Graves disease.

The CDR3 nucleotides read TGTGCCAGCAGCTTGACAGGGTCACTCACTGGAAACACCATATATTTT. Translation: CASSLTGSLTGNTIYF. V is TRBV7-6 and J is TRBJ1-3; 7 positions match TRBD1. Germline-derived CDR1 and CDR2 are SGHVS and FNYEAQ. J was trimmed by 2 bases and V by 3 bases; bases with no gene match: 7. The CDR3 spans 16 residues. Full variable domain (missing parts from reference TRBV7-6 and TRBJ1-3): GAGVSQSPRYKVTKRGQDVALRCDPISGHVSLYWYRQALGQGPEFLTYFNYEAQQDKSGLPNDRFSAERPEGSISTLTIQRTEQRDSAMYRCASSLTGSLTGNTIYFGEGSWLTVV.